A selection of T cell receptor beta chains follows, all from one sample in a study of shared clonotypes between healthy human individuals. Assay used: immunoSEQ multiplex PCR; TCRdb lists only in-frame clones, some missing. The data contain about a million clones, approximately 68% of them singletons. Sequencing input: memory CD4+ T cells sorted from blood. Source of these receptors: a man between 18 and 35 years old in good health. CDR3s include the opening cysteine and the closing phenylalanine or tryptophan. A D gene is named only where the DNA matches it firmly. Some rows mark clone size as missing; the rest say once, few, many or name a class of expanded clone.

TRBJ1-6 | NA | TRBV13 | TRBD1 | CASSRAGGGASYNSPLHF | TGTGCCAGCAGTCGTGCGGGAGGGGGCGCGTCCTATAATTCACCCCTCCACTTT
TRBJ1-5 | NA | TRBV30 | NA | CAWSAGYADQPQHF | TGTGCCTGGAGTGCGGGGTACGCGGACCAGCCCCAGCATTTT
TRBJ2-7 | NA | TRBV2 | NA | CASSVGEDFYEQYF | TGTGCCAGCAGTGTCGGCGAGGATTTTTACGAGCAGTACTTC
TRBJ2-1 | NA | TRBV25-1 | NA | CASSDAQAGPYNEQFF | TGTGCCAGCAGTGATGCCCAGGCGGGCCCCTACAATGAGCAGTTCTTC
TRBJ1-5 | few | TRBV18 | TRBD1 | CASSPQGAGSNQPQHF | TGTGCCAGCTCACCACAGGGGGCCGGGAGCAATCAGCCCCAGCATTTT
TRBJ2-3 | few | TRBV5-6 | NA | CASSRRGRGDTQYF | TGTGCCAGCAGCCGTAGGGGGCGGGGAGATACGCAGTATTTT
TRBJ1-2 | NA | TRBV25-1 | NA | CASTSLDGYGYTF | TGTGCCAGCACCTCCCTTGATGGATATGGCTACACCTTC
TRBJ2-7 | few | TRBV14 | TRBD2 | CASSQSGRAYEQYF | TGTGCCAGCAGCCAATCGGGGAGGGCCTACGAGCAGTACTTC
TRBJ1-5 | NA | TRBV7-2 | TRBD1 | CASSLRGQGGQPQHF | TGTGCCAGCAGCTTAAGAGGACAGGGGGGCCAGCCCCAGCATTTT
TRBJ1-5 | NA | TRBV27 | NA | CASSPRQHSNQPQHF | TGTGCCAGCAGTCCCCGACAGCATAGCAATCAGCCCCAGCATTTT
TRBJ1-2 | NA | TRBV5-6 | NA | CASSSIQVVYGYTF | TGTGCCAGCAGCTCCATTCAGGTTGTCTATGGCTACACCTTC
TRBJ2-7 | NA | TRBV5-1 | TRBD1 | CASSLGQGAAYEQYF | TGCGCCAGCAGCCTAGGACAGGGGGCGGCCTACGAGCAGTACTTC
TRBJ1-3 | many | TRBV19 | NA | CASSIYGSFSGNTIYF | TGTGCCAGTAGTATCTACGGGAGCTTCTCTGGAAACACCATATATTTT
TRBJ2-7 | NA | TRBV6-1 | NA | CASSEEGRGRHEQYF | TGTGCCAGCAGTGAAGAGGGTCGGGGCAGGCACGAGCAGTACTTC
TRBJ1-5 | NA | TRBV29-1 | NA | CSAGEGEQPQHF | TGCAGCGCCGGGGAGGGCGAACAGCCCCAGCATTTT
TRBJ2-5 | NA | TRBV2 | NA | CASRTGGEETQYF | TGTGCCAGCAGGACTGGCGGAGAGGAGACCCAGTACTTC
TRBJ1-3 | NA | TRBV6-5 | NA | CASSYSEETGNTIYF | TGTGCCAGCAGTTACTCTGAAGAAACCGGAAACACCATATATTTT
TRBJ1-5 | NA | TRBV30 | TRBD1 | CAWTGTGVNQPQHF | TGTGCCTGGACCGGGACAGGTGTAAATCAGCCCCAGCATTTT
TRBJ1-6 | NA | TRBV11-2 | TRBD1 | CASSLGGTGGIKNSPLHF | TGTGCCAGCAGCTTAGGCGGGACAGGCGGCATCAAAAATTCACCCCTCCACTTT
TRBJ2-7 | NA | TRBV5-1 | NA | CASSLMEQGYEQYF | TGCGCCAGCAGCTTGATGGAGCAGGGGTACGAGCAGTACTTC
TRBJ1-5 | NA | TRBV5-1 | NA | CASRLLPNSNQPQHF | TGCGCCAGCAGACTGTTACCCAATAGCAATCAGCCCCAGCATTTT
TRBJ2-7 | once | TRBV14 | TRBD2 | CASSLGGGSYEQYF | TGTGCCAGCAGCCTTGGGGGGGGCTCCTACGAGCAGTACTTC